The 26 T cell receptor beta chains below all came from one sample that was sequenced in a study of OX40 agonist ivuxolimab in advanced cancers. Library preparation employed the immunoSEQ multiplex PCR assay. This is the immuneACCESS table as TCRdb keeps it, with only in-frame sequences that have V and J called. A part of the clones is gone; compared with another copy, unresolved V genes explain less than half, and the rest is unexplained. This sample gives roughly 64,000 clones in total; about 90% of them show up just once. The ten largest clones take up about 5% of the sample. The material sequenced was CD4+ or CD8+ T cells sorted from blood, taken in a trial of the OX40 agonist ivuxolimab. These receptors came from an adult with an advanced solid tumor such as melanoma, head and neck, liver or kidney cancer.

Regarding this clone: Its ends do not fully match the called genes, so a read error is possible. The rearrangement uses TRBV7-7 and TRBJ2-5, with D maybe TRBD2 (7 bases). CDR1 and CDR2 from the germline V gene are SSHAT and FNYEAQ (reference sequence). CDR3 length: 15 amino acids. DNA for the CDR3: TGTGCTAGCAGCTTCGGAGGGGGGGCCCAAGAGACCCAGTACTTC. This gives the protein CASSFGGGAQETQYF.

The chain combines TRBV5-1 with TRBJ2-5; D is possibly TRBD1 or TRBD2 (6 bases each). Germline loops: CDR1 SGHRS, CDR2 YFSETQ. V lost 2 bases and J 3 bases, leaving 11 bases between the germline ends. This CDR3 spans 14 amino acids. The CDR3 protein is CASSLVGGEETQYF. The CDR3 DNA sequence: TGCGCCAGCAGCTTAGTGGGGGGCGAAGAGACCCAGTACTTC. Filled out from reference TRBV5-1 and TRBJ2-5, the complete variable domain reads KAGVTQTPRYLIKTRGQQVTLSCSPISGHRSVSWYQQTPGQGLQFLFEYFSETQRNKGNFPGRFSGRQFSNSRSEMNVSTLELGDSALYLCASSLVGGEETQYFGPGTRLLVL.

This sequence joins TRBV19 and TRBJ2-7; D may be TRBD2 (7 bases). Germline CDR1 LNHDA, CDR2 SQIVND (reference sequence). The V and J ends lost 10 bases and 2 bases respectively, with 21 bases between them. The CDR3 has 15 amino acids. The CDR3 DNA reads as TGTGCCACCGGAGTTCGGGGGGCCCCGGCCTACGAGCAGTACTTC. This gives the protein CATGVRGAPAYEQYF.

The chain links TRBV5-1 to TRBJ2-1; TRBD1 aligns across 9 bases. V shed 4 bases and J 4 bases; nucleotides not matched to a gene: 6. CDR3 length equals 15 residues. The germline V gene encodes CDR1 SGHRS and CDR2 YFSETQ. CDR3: CASSLGTGSYNEQFF. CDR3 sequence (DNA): TGCGCCAGCAGCCTCGGGACAGGGAGTTACAATGAGCAGTTCTTC.

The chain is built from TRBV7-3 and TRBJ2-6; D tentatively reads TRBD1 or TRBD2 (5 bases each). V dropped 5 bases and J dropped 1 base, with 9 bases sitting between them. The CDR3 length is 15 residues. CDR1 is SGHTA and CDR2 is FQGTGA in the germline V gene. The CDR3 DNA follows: TGTGCCAGCAGCCCGGGACGGTCTGGGGCCAACGTCCTGACTTTC. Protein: CASSPGRSGANVLTF.

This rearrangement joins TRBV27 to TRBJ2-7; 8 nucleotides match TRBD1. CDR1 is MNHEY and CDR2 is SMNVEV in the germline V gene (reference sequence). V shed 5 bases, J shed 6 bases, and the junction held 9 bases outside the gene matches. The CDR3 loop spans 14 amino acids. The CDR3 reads CASSVDRGFPEQYF. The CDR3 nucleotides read TGTGCCAGCAGTGTTGACAGGGGTTTCCCCGAGCAGTACTTC.

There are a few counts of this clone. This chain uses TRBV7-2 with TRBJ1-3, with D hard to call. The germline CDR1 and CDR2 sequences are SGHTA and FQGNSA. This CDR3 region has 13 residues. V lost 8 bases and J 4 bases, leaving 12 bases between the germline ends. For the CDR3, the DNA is TGTGCCAGCGCGGGAAGGACGGGAAACACCATATATTTT. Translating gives CASAGRTGNTIYF.

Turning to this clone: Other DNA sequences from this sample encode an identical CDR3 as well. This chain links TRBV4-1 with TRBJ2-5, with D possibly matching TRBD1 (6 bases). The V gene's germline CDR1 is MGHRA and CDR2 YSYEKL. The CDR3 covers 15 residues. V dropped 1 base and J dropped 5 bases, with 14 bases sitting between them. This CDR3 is CASSQVPTGQETQYF. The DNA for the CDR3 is TGCGCCAGCAGCCAAGTCCCAACAGGGCAGGAGACCCAGTACTTC.

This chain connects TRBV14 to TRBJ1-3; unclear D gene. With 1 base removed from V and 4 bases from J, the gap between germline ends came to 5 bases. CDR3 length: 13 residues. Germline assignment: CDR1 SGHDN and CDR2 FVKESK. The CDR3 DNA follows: TGTGCCAGCAGCCAAGTACGGGGAAACACCATATATTTT. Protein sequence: CASSQVRGNTIYF.

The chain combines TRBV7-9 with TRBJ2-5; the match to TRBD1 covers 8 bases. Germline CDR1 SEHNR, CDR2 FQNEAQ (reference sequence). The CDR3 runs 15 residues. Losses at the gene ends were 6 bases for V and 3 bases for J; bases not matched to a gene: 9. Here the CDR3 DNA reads TGTGCCAGCAGTCCTCCAGGGGGCAGAGAAGAGACCCAGTACTTC. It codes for CASSPPGGREETQYF.

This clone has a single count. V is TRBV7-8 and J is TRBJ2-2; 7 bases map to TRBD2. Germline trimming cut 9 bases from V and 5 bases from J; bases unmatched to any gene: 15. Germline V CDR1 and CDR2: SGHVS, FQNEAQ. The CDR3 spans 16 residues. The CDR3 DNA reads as TGTGCCAGGAAGTTGGGGCGGGAGAGAACTACCGGGGAGCTGTTTTTT. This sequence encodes CARKLGRERTTGELFF. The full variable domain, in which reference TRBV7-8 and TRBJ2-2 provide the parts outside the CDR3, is GAGVSQSPRYKVAKRGQDVALRCDPISGHVSLFWYQQALGQGPEFLTYFQNEAQLDKSGLPSDRFFAERPEGSVSTLKIQRTQQEDSAVYLCARKLGRERTTGELFFGEGSRLTVL.

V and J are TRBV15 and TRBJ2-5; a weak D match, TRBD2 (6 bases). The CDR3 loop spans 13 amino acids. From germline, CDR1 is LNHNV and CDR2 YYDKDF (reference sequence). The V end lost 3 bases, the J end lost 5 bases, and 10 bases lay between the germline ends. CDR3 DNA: TGTGCCACCAGCAGGGGGGGACTGGAGACCCAGTACTTC. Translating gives CATSRGGLETQYF.

CDR3 sequence reads: CASSTSPYTSYEQYF. Here the CDR3 DNA reads TGTGCCAGCAGCACAAGTCCCTACACCTCCTACGAGCAGTACTTC. The J gene is TRBJ2-7, the V gene TRBV11-1; D is unclear. Germline loops: CDR1 SGHAT, CDR2 FQDESV (reference sequence). Trimming removed 5 bases at V and 0 bases at J, with 14 bases between. This CDR3 has 15 residues.

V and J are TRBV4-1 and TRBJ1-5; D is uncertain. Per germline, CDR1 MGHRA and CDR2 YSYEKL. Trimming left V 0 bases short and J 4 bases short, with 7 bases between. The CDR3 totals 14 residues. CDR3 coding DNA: TGCGCCAGCAGCCAAGACGGCAGAAATCAGCCCCAGCATTTT. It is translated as CASSQDGRNQPQHF.

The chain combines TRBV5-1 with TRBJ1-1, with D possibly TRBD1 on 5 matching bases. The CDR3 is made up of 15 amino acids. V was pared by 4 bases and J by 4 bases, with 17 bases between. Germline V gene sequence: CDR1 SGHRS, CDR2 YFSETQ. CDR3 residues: CASSPLQVARTEAFF. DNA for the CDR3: TGCGCCAGCAGCCCTTTACAGGTGGCCCGCACTGAAGCTTTCTTT.

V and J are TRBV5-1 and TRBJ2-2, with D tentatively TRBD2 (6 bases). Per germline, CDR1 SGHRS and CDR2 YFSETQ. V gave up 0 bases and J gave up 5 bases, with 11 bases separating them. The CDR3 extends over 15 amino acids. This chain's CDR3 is CASSLDGSGTGELFF. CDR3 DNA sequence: TGCGCCAGCAGCTTGGACGGGAGTGGGACCGGGGAGCTGTTTTTT.

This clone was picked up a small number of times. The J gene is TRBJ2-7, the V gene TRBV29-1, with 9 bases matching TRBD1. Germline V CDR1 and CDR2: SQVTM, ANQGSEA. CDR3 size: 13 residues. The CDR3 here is CMEAGQGCYEQYF. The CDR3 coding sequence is TGCATGGAGGCGGGACAGGGATGTTACGAGCAGTACTTC.

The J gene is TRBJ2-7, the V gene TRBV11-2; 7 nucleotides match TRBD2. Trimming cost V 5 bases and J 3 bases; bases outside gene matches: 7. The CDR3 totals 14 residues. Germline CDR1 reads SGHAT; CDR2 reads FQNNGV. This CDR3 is CASSTQRGHYEQYF. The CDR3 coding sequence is TGTGCCAGCAGCACCCAGCGGGGCCACTACGAGCAGTACTTC.

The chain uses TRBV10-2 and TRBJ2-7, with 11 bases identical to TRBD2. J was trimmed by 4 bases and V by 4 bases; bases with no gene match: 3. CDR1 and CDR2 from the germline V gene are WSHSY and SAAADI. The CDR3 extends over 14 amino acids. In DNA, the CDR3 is TGCGCCAGCAGTGTAGCGGGAGGGAGATACGAGCAGTACTTC. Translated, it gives CASSVAGGRYEQYF.

CDR3 in DNA: TGTGCCAGTAGTAGGGTTAGCGGGATTGGTGAGCAGTTCTTC. It is translated as CASSRVSGIGEQFF. This chain connects TRBV19 to TRBJ2-1, with 8 bases lining up with TRBD2. From germline, CDR1 is LNHDA and CDR2 SQIVND (reference sequence). The junction had 8 bases not matched to a gene; V was cut back by 4 bases and J by 9 bases. The CDR3 spans 14 residues. Based on the CDR3 plus reference TRBV19 and TRBJ2-1, the full variable domain is DGGITQSPKYLFRKEGQNVTLSCEQNLNHDAMYWYRQDPGQGLRLIYYSQIVNDFQKGDIAEGYSVSREKKESFPLTVTSAQKNPTAFYLCASSRVSGIGEQFFGPGTRLTVL.

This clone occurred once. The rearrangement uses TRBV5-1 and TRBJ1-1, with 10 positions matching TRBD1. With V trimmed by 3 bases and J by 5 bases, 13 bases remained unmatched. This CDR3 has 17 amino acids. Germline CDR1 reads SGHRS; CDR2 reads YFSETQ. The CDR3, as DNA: TGCGCCAGCAGCTCGGACCTTAGGGACAGGGGTATGACTGAAGCTTTCTTT. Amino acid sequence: CASSSDLRDRGMTEAFF.

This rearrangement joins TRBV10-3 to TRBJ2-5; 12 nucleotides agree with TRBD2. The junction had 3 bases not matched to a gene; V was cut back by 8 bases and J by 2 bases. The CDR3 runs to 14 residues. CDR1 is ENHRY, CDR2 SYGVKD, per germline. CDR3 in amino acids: CAIGTSGQQETQYF. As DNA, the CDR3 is TGTGCCATCGGGACTAGCGGGCAACAAGAGACCCAGTACTTC.

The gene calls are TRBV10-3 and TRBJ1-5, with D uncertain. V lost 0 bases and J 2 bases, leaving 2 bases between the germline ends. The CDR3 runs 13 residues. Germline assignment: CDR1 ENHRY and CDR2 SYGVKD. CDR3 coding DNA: TGTGCCATCAGTGAGTCGCGCAATCAGCCCCAGCATTTT. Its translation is CAISESRNQPQHF.

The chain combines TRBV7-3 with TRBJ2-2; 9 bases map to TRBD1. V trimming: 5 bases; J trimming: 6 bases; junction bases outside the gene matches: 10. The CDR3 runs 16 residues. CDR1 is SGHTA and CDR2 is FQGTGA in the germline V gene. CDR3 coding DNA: TGTGCCAGCAGCCCCGCCGGGACAGGGCTCTCCGGGGAGCTGTTTTTT. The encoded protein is CASSPAGTGLSGELFF.

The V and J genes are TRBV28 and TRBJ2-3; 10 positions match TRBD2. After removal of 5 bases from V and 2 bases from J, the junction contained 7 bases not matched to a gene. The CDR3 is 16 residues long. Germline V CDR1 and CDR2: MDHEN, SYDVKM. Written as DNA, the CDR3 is TGTGCCAGCAGTCCAGAAGGACTAGCGGACACAGATACGCAGTATTTT. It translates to CASSPEGLADTDTQYF.

CDR3 sequence reads: CASSAGTSGQETQYF. In nucleotides, the CDR3 is TGTGCCAGCAGCGCCGGGACTAGCGGACAAGAGACCCAGTACTTC. The chain uses TRBV9 and TRBJ2-5, with 11 bases identical to TRBD2. Unmatched junction bases numbered 3, after V lost 3 bases and J lost 2 bases. In germline, CDR1 is SGDLS, CDR2 YYNGEE. The CDR3 is 15 amino acids.